This T cell receptor beta chain was found in a study of T-cell memory formation after mild COVID-19. The wider study: Among the donors, TCR clusters were largely specific to each donor.

Trimming took 0 bases from V and 3 from J, leaving 12 bases between them. The CDR3 sequence is 16 residues long. Germline V gene data show CDR1 as LGHDT and CDR2 as YNNKEL (reference sequence). General study findings and limits: CD4/CD8 balance held among clones contracting day 15 to 85, and later expanders leaned CD4+. There were some responding clones in pre-infection memory, which suggested that cross-reactive memory had joined. Shrinking CD4+ clones resided mostly in CM and EM, and CD8+ ones in EMRA.

TCRdb called the 5' RACE reads again in MiXCR, with one record for every CDR3 protein. This table holds roughly 620,000 distinct CDR3 sequences, about a sixth found once. Regarding this clonotype: The antigen is unknown.

Sequenced input: PBMCs or a T cell subset sorted from them (not recorded which). The receptor was derived from an adult woman who had mild COVID-19 (a few samples of this study predate the infection). Cell type and time point are not known. The gene calls are TRBV3-1 and TRBJ2-1; the D gene is possibly TRBD1 (6 bases). The chain's CDR3 is CASSQESGENYNEQFF. Here the CDR3 DNA reads TGTGCCAGCAGCCAAGAATCAGGGGAGAACTACAATGAGCAGTTCTTC.